This T cell receptor beta chain is from a study of T-cell reconstitution after alpha-beta-depleted transplantation in children. Study-wide findings and caveats: From surviving recipient T cells and thymic progenitors came the high day-60 TCRbeta diversity observed in some patients. Newly made T cells mostly supplied T-cell counts and diversity one year after transplant. Roughly two months post-transplant, alpha-beta T cells reportedly originated from several hundred graft clones that had expanded.

Construction of the TCRbeta library involved unique molecular identifiers. TCRdb used MiXCR to reprocess the PCR reads, holding one entry per CDR3 protein. This sample has roughly 240,000 distinct CDR3 sequences, with under 9.5% found just once. Germline V gene data show CDR1 as SGHRS and CDR2 as YFSETQ. With 7 bases removed from V and 5 bases from J, the gap between germline ends came to 18 bases. This CDR3 region has 14 residues. This clonotype was counted many times. Its antigen is unknown. This chain links TRBV5-1 with TRBJ2-5, with a possible D match to TRBD1 (6 bases). This specimen was PBMCs, mostly from graft donor cells, taken 180 days after TCRalphabeta/CD19-depleted stem cell transplant. This sequence was found in a male patient under 18 who had a stem cell transplant for acute lymphoblastic leukemia, so the T cells may come from the graft donor. The CDR3: CASSHQGTLETQYF. The CDR3 coding sequence is TGCGCCAGCTCCCATCAGGGGACACTGGAGACCCAGTACTTC.